This TCR beta chain is drawn from a study of response to subunit inactivated influenza vaccine. TCRdb used MiXCR to reprocess the RT-PCR reads, holding one entry per CDR3 protein. Of about 570,000 distinct CDR3 sequences in the sample, about 11% were seen once. Looked up from germline, CDR1 is SGDLS and CDR2 is YYNGEE. Trimming pared 0 bases from V and 4 bases from J, leaving 4 bases between. The CDR3 spans 13 residues. At least ten counts were recorded for this clonotype. Antigen unknown. Points from the study as a whole: Every seasonal influenza vaccination brings in few new T cells, the authors suggested.

This sample also belongs to another study, concerning T cells expressing NK-cell markers. As that study records: UMI-tagged 5'RACE template switching yielded the TCR beta cDNA. Sorting in several experiments was restricted by an anti-gamma-delta TCR antibody to alpha-beta TCR T cells. Dominant NKG2C+ clonotype frequencies of roughly 1.0-7.5% of CD8+ T cells were measured in a handful of donors. Topping the CD3+CD56-NKG2C+ fraction as well were these clonotypes, in a few donors.

This material consisted of PBMCs from blood, taken on the day of vaccination. The chain couples TRBV9 to TRBJ2-2; D uncertain. This TCR was sampled from a man in his fifties who received an inactivated influenza vaccine. Here the CDR3 DNA reads TGTGCCAGCAGCGTAGGGGGCACCGGGGAGCTGTTTTTT. Translated: CASSVGGTGELFF.